This T cell receptor beta chain came from a study of blood T cell repertoires in COVID-19. About the research overall: COVID-19 samples, acute and convalescent, were from the United States, Italy and Spain. Nucleic acid was either cDNA or gDNA, and it came from T cells, B-cell-depleted T cells, or PBMCs.

The assay was immunoSEQ multiplex PCR, and TCRdb's table has in-frame clones only and misses some. This sample has approximately 17,000 clones; about 85% occur once, and the top ten carry about 50%. Trimming left V 5 bases short and J 0 bases short, with 17 bases between. This CDR3 region has 18 residues. The V gene's germline CDR1 is SEHNR and CDR2 FQNEAQ (reference sequence). The sequenced material came from peripheral blood. This receptor was obtained from a human donor in a cohort sampled during active COVID-19. V gene TRBV7-9 combines with J gene TRBJ2-6, with a possible D match to TRBD2 (6 bases). CDR3 sequence: CASSPARGKSSGANVLTF. Written as DNA, the CDR3 is TGTGCCAGCAGCCCCGCCCGGGGGAAGAGCTCTGGGGCCAACGTCCTGACTTTC.